These T cell receptor beta chains were read from a single sample in a study of blood T cell repertoires in COVID-19. Profiling relied on immunoSEQ multiplex PCR, and the TCRdb table lists in-frame clones only, not all of them. The sample has about 120,000 clones, roughly nine tenths seen once. Sample: peripheral blood. The receptors come from a human donor with active COVID-19. The donor label of this sample is uncertain. Both conserved end residues are part of each CDR3. Fields, in order: CDR3 DNA, CDR3 protein, V gene, J gene, clone size, D gene. A D gene is named only where the DNA matches it firmly. Some rows mark clone size as missing; the rest say once, few, many or name a class of expanded clone.

CDR3nt: TGTGCCAGCAGCTTTTCCGGGACAGGCTCCTACGAGCAGTACTTC
CDR3aa: CASSFSGTGSYEQYF
v_gene: TRBV7-9
j_gene: TRBJ2-7
abundance: .
d_gene: TRBD1

CDR3nt: TGTGCTAGTGGTTCGAAGCTGAGCACAGATACGCAGTATTTT
CDR3aa: CASGSKLSTDTQYF
v_gene: TRBV12-5
j_gene: TRBJ2-3
abundance: .
d_gene: .

CDR3nt: TGTGCCAGCCTCCTCCCGGGACAGTACACTGAAGCTTTCTTT
CDR3aa: CASLLPGQYTEAFF
v_gene: TRBV28
j_gene: TRBJ1-1
abundance: .
d_gene: TRBD1

CDR3nt: TGTGCCAGCACCTCCGGGTACGAGCAGTACTTC
CDR3aa: CASTSGYEQYF
v_gene: TRBV28
j_gene: TRBJ2-7
abundance: .
d_gene: .

CDR3nt: TGTGCCAGTTACCTTACAGGGGGAGAGTATATGAGCTCTGGGGCCAACGTCCTGACTTTC
CDR3aa: CASYLTGGEYMSSGANVLTF
v_gene: TRBV19
j_gene: TRBJ2-6
abundance: .
d_gene: TRBD1

CDR3nt: TGCAGCGTCAACTTATTTGGGACAGCCCAAGAGACCCAGTACTTC
CDR3aa: CSVNLFGTAQETQYF
v_gene: TRBV29-1
j_gene: TRBJ2-5
abundance: .
d_gene: TRBD1

CDR3nt: TGTGCCAGCAGCTTGTACGGGGGGGCCCAGGATACGCAGTATTTT
CDR3aa: CASSLYGGAQDTQYF
v_gene: TRBV5-8
j_gene: TRBJ2-3
abundance: .
d_gene: TRBD2

CDR3nt: TGCGCCAGCAGTGAAGGCGGGGGCCCTACTCTAGCCCAGCATTTT
CDR3aa: CASSEGGGPTLAQHF
v_gene: TRBV10-2
j_gene: TRBJ1-5
abundance: .
d_gene: .

CDR3nt: TGTGCCAGCAGCCAACCCGGGACAGCCAATCACTATGGCTACACCTTC
CDR3aa: CASSQPGTANHYGYTF
v_gene: TRBV14
j_gene: TRBJ1-2
abundance: .
d_gene: TRBD1

CDR3nt: TGTGCCAGCAGCAGAACAGGGACAGGGGGCAGTGAAGCTTTCTTT
CDR3aa: CASSRTGTGGSEAFF
v_gene: TRBV6-5
j_gene: TRBJ1-1
abundance: once
d_gene: TRBD1

CDR3nt: TGTGCCAGCAGCCTCGGCGGGGGTGGGGAGCAGTACTTC
CDR3aa: CASSLGGGGEQYF
v_gene: TRBV3-1/TRBV3-2
j_gene: TRBJ2-7
abundance: .
d_gene: TRBD2

CDR3nt: TGTGCCAGCAGTTCCGACAGGGGCTATGGCTACACCTTC
CDR3aa: CASSSDRGYGYTF
v_gene: TRBV27
j_gene: TRBJ1-2
abundance: .
d_gene: TRBD1

CDR3nt: TGCGCCAGCAGCCAAGATCTAAACAATAGCCCCTACGAGCAGTACTTC
CDR3aa: CASSQDLNNSPYEQYF
v_gene: TRBV4-3
j_gene: TRBJ2-7
abundance: .
d_gene: .

CDR3nt: TGTGCCAGCAGAGAAGGGGGGCGCAGGAGCAATCAGCCCCAGCATTTT
CDR3aa: CASREGGRRSNQPQHF
v_gene: TRBV2
j_gene: TRBJ1-5
abundance: .
d_gene: .

CDR3nt: TGTGCCAGCTCGCCGGGACAGAGCTCTGGAAACACCATATATTTT
CDR3aa: CASSPGQSSGNTIYF
v_gene: TRBV18
j_gene: TRBJ1-3
abundance: .
d_gene: TRBD1

CDR3nt: TGTGCCAGCAGCCCAGTCCGCGGAATAAACAGGGGGCTGGATCAGCCCCAGCATTTT
CDR3aa: CASSPVRGINRGLDQPQHF
v_gene: TRBV28
j_gene: TRBJ1-5
abundance: .
d_gene: TRBD1

CDR3nt: TGCAGCGTGACTCTAAGCTATGGCTACACCTTC
CDR3aa: CSVTLSYGYTF
v_gene: TRBV29-1
j_gene: TRBJ1-2
abundance: .
d_gene: .

CDR3nt: TGTGCCAGCAGCGAAGGGGGTCCCGGTAACACCGGGGAGCTGTTTTTT
CDR3aa: CASSEGGPGNTGELFF
v_gene: TRBV9
j_gene: TRBJ2-2
abundance: .
d_gene: .

CDR3nt: TGTGCCAGCAGACCCGGGACAGGGGAACAGCCCCAGCATTTT
CDR3aa: CASRPGTGEQPQHF
v_gene: TRBV27
j_gene: TRBJ1-5
abundance: .
d_gene: TRBD1

CDR3nt: TGTGCCAGCAGCTTGAGCGGGGTCTGGACCTACGAGCAGTACTTC
CDR3aa: CASSLSGVWTYEQYF
v_gene: TRBV5-8
j_gene: TRBJ2-7
abundance: .
d_gene: TRBD2

CDR3nt: TGTGCCAGCTCACCAGCGGCCGAGGGCGAGCAGTACTTC
CDR3aa: CASSPAAEGEQYF
v_gene: TRBV18
j_gene: TRBJ2-7
abundance: .
d_gene: .

CDR3nt: TGCGCCAGCAGCCTAAGATGGGCAGACGGCTACACCTTC
CDR3aa: CASSLRWADGYTF
v_gene: TRBV4-1
j_gene: TRBJ1-2
abundance: .
d_gene: .

CDR3nt: TGTGCCAGCAGTGAGCCGACTAGACCAGATACGCAGTATTTT
CDR3aa: CASSEPTRPDTQYF
v_gene: TRBV2
j_gene: TRBJ2-3
abundance: .
d_gene: .

CDR3nt: TGTGCCAGCTCCCGTGGCGGGATCCCCAATCAGCCCCAGCATTTT
CDR3aa: CASSRGGIPNQPQHF
v_gene: TRBV27
j_gene: TRBJ1-5
abundance: .
d_gene: .

CDR3nt: TGTGCCAGTAGTAACACCCGTAATGAAAAACTGTTTTTT
CDR3aa: CASSNTRNEKLFF
v_gene: TRBV19
j_gene: TRBJ1-4
abundance: .
d_gene: .

CDR3nt: TGCGCCAGCAGCCAAGCCCGGGGGGGCCCCATTCAGTACTTC
CDR3aa: CASSQARGGPIQYF
v_gene: TRBV4-3
j_gene: TRBJ2-4
abundance: .
d_gene: TRBD2

CDR3nt: TGTGCCAGCTCACCGCTAGGACAGGGGGCCCCAATCTACGAGCAGTACTTC
CDR3aa: CASSPLGQGAPIYEQYF
v_gene: TRBV18
j_gene: TRBJ2-7
abundance: .
d_gene: TRBD1

CDR3nt: TGTGCCAGCACCCCCCTAGCAGGGGGTAACACCGGGGAGCTGTTTTTT
CDR3aa: CASTPLAGGNTGELFF
v_gene: TRBV27
j_gene: TRBJ2-2
abundance: .
d_gene: TRBD1

CDR3nt: TGCGCCAGCAGCCAAGGACAGGGGGCTTATTCCGGGGAGCTGTTTTTT
CDR3aa: CASSQGQGAYSGELFF
v_gene: TRBV4-1
j_gene: TRBJ2-2
abundance: .
d_gene: TRBD1

CDR3nt: TGTGCCAGCAGCCAAGATCTAGCGGGGGGCCAAGAGACCCAGTACTTC
CDR3aa: CASSQDLAGGQETQYF
v_gene: TRBV3-1/TRBV3-2
j_gene: TRBJ2-5
abundance: once
d_gene: TRBD2

CDR3nt: TGTGCCAGCAGCTTACCGGTCTGGCGGACAGGAGACTATGGCTACACCTTC
CDR3aa: CASSLPVWRTGDYGYTF
v_gene: TRBV7-9
j_gene: TRBJ1-2
abundance: .
d_gene: TRBD1

CDR3nt: TGTGCCACCAGCAGGACCCGAGGGGAGCAGTTCTTC
CDR3aa: CATSRTRGEQFF
v_gene: TRBV15
j_gene: TRBJ2-1
abundance: .
d_gene: .

CDR3nt: TGTGCCAGCAGCTCCAGGGTCAGAGAGACCCAGTACTTC
CDR3aa: CASSSRVRETQYF
v_gene: TRBV27
j_gene: TRBJ2-5
abundance: .
d_gene: .

CDR3nt: TGTGCCAGCAACAGGGGACAGGGGGCTGGAAACACCATATATTTT
CDR3aa: CASNRGQGAGNTIYF
v_gene: TRBV21-1
j_gene: TRBJ1-3
abundance: .
d_gene: .

CDR3nt: TGTGCCAGCAGTTCGGGGCTAGCGGGGGCGAATGAGCAGTTCTTC
CDR3aa: CASSSGLAGANEQFF
v_gene: TRBV2
j_gene: TRBJ2-1
abundance: .
d_gene: TRBD2

CDR3nt: TGCGCCAGCAGCTTGTGGGGACTAGCGGGGTTCGACGAGCAGTACTTC
CDR3aa: CASSLWGLAGFDEQYF
v_gene: TRBV5-1
j_gene: TRBJ2-7
abundance: .
d_gene: TRBD2

CDR3nt: TGTGCCATAGGGACAGGGGGAATGGTGAACACTGAAGCTTTCTTT
CDR3aa: CAIGTGGMVNTEAFF
v_gene: TRBV13
j_gene: TRBJ1-1
abundance: .
d_gene: TRBD1

CDR3nt: TGTGCCAGCAGTTTTGACAGGGCTCCCAATCAGCCCCAGCATTTT
CDR3aa: CASSFDRAPNQPQHF
v_gene: TRBV7-2
j_gene: TRBJ1-5
abundance: few
d_gene: TRBD1

CDR3nt: TGTGCCAGCAGCTTTAGATCAGACATCACAGGTCGGACTGAAGCTTTCTTT
CDR3aa: CASSFRSDITGRTEAFF
v_gene: TRBV7-2
j_gene: TRBJ1-1
abundance: .
d_gene: .

CDR3nt: TGTGCCAGCAGTTACTCAGACAAAACCTACGAGCAGTACTTC
CDR3aa: CASSYSDKTYEQYF
v_gene: TRBV6-5
j_gene: TRBJ2-7
abundance: .
d_gene: .